Listed below are T cell receptor beta chains from one sample, sequenced in a study of regulatory T cells in long-lasting Graves disease. TCRdb re-analysed the multiplex PCR reads in MiXCR, keeping a single row per CDR3 protein. The sample shows roughly 220,000 distinct CDR3 sequences, around 17% of them seen only once. The sample was peripheral blood mononuclear cells (PBMCs), taken at new diagnosis, from a patient treated with antithyroid drugs. The receptors stem from a female donor with Graves disease. Both conserved end residues are part of each CDR3.

TRBJ2-5 | TRBV7-2 | CASNDRAETQYF
TRBJ2-1 | TRBV4-3 | CASSQDRGLAGEWEQFF
TRBJ2-7 | TRBV3-1 | CASSQGAQINYEQYF
TRBJ1-4 | TRBV2 | CASSKDEDDEKLFF
TRBJ2-5 | TRBV20-1 | CSARGLAGGEETQYF
TRBJ2-3 | TRBV7-2 | CASSLLGVTDTQYF
TRBJ1-3 | TRBV28 | CASSSLTGTLGGNTIYF
TRBJ1-5 | TRBV30 | CACQALGNQPQHF
TRBJ1-4 | TRBV20-1 | CSASGSSNEKLFF
TRBJ1-4 | TRBV19 | CASTPDRGHEKLFF
TRBJ1-2 | TRBV19 | CASSLDRVYGYTF
TRBJ2-7 | TRBV9 | CASSVGWDSYEQYF
TRBJ2-3 | TRBV11-2 | CASSYLAVSDTQYF
TRBJ1-6 | TRBV20-1 | CSARSGRGGNSPLHF
TRBJ2-3 | TRBV20-1 | CGARSSGSADTQYF
TRBJ2-1 | TRBV12-3/TRBV12-4 | CASRLSGRLGNEQFF
TRBJ1-2 | TRBV6-1 | CASSGPGTANYGYTF
TRBJ1-4 | TRBV28 | CASSDSGQDNEKLFF
TRBJ1-2 | TRBV24-1 | CATSDTNPTGGYGYTF
TRBJ1-3 | TRBV7-9 | CASSLGYVSGNTIYF
TRBJ2-4 | TRBV10-3 | CAISERSSGNIQYF
TRBJ1-5 | TRBV19 | CASTHLGSGNQPQHF
TRBJ1-2 | TRBV6-2/TRBV6-3 | CASSEPGGAGYGYTF
TRBJ1-1 | TRBV28 | CASSPWTRNTEAFF
TRBJ1-3 | TRBV15 | CATSTIPGGNWDTIYF
TRBJ2-5 | TRBV11-3 | CASSQISGLQETQYF
TRBJ2-2 | TRBV6-1 | CASRRTSSYTGELFF
TRBJ2-1 | TRBV6-2/TRBV6-3 | CASSYLPSNEQFF
TRBJ2-3 | TRBV20-1 | CSARDVLAATDTQYF
. | TRBV28 | CASSTRTPGETQYF
TRBJ2-1 | TRBV6-4 | CASSDGRGGSYNEQFF
TRBJ1-6 | TRBV2 | CASSELTYNSPLHF
TRBJ2-5 | TRBV20-1 | CSARGGNLQETQYF
TRBJ2-7 | TRBV30 | CAWSVKGHVEQYF
TRBJ2-3 | TRBV20-1 | CSARAVAGVGTQYF